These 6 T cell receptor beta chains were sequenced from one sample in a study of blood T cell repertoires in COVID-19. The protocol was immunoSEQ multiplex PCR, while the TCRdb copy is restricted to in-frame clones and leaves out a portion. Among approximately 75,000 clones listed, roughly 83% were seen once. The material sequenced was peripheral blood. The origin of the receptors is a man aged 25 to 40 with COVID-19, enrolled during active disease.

Written as DNA, the CDR3 is TGTGCCAGCAGCGCGGGCCCTACGAGCTCCTATAATTCACCCCTCCACTTT. Translating it yields CASSAGPTSSYNSPLHF. The chain recombines TRBV2 with TRBJ1-6, with unresolved D. Trimming left V 6 bases short and J 0 bases short, with 15 bases between. Germline V gives CDR1 SNHLY, CDR2 FYNNEI. CDR3 length: 17 amino acids.

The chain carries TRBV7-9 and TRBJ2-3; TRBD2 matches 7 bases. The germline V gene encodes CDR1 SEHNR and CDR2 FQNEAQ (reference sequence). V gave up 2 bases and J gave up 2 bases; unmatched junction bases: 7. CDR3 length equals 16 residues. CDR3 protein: CASSLSSSGYTDTQYF. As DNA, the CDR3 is TGTGCCAGCAGCTTATCGTCTAGCGGATACACAGATACGCAGTATTTT.

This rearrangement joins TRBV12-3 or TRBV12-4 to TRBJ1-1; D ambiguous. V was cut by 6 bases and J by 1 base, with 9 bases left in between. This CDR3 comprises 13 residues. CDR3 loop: CASSHSENTEAFF. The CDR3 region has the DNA TGTGCCAGCAGCCATTCAGAGAACACTGAAGCTTTCTTT.

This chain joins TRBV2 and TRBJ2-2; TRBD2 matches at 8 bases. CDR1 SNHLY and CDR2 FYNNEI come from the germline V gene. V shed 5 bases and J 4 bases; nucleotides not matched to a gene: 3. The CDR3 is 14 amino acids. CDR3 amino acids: CASSFTSGTGELFF. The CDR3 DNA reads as TGTGCCAGCAGTTTCACTAGCGGCACCGGGGAGCTGTTTTTT.

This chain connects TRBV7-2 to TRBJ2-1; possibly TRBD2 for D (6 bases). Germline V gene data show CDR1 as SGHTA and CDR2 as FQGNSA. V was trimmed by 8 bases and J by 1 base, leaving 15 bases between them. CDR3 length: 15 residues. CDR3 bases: TGTGCCAGCTACCCCCCGGCGGGATCCTACAATGAGCAGTTCTTC. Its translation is CASYPPAGSYNEQFF.

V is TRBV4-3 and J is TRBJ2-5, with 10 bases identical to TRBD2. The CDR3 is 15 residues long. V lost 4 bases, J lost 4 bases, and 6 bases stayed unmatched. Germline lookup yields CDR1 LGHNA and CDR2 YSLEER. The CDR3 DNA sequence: TGCGCCAGCAGCCGGTCTAGCGGGAGCGGAGAGACCCAGTACTTC. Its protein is CASSRSSGSGETQYF.